The present T cell receptor beta chain was sequenced within a study of beta chain features in type 1 diabetes. Looking at the study overall: The patients were much like the healthy donors in age, gender and cell yields.

The authors reverse transcribed all of the isolated RNA, so sequencing captured expressed TCRB transcripts. TCRdb keeps only in-frame clones here, not all; method: immunoSEQ multiplex PCR. The sample lists hundreds of thousands of clones, around 13% occurring once. The CDR3 consists of 15 residues. V trimming: 7 bases; J trimming: 0 bases; junction bases outside the gene matches: 8. Per the germline V gene, CDR1 is MDHEN and CDR2 is SYDVKM. As concerns this clone: The antigen remains undetermined.

Study observations and caveats: When Type 1 diabetes patients were examined, their TCRB CDR3s proved moderately but significantly shorter in all four CD4+ subsets.

This TCR derives from a young man in good health. Sequencing used naive CD4+ T cells from blood. V gene TRBV28 combines with J gene TRBJ2-7; 8 bases are a match to TRBD2. CDR3 bases: TGTGCCAGCACCACTCGGGGGGGAGCCTCCTACGAGCAGTACTTC. This codes for CASTTRGGASYEQYF.